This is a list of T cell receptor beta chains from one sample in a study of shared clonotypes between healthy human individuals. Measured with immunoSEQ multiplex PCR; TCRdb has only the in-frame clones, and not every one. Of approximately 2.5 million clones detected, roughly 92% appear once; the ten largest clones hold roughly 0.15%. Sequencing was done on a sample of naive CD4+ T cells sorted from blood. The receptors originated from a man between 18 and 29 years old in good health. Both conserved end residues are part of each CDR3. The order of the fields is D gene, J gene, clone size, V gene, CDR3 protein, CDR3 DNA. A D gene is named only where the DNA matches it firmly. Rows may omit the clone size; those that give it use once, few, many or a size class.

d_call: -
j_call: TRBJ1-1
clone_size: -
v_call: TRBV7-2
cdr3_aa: CASSQPTRVTEAFF
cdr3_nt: TGTGCCAGCAGCCAGCCGACACGAGTCACTGAAGCTTTCTTT

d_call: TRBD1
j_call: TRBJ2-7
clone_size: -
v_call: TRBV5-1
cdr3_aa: CASSSGTGGLREQYF
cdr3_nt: TGCGCCAGCAGCTCCGGGACAGGGGGGTTGCGGGAGCAGTACTTC

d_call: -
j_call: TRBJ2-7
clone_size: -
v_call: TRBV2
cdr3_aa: CASLDSSSYEQYF
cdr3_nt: TGTGCCAGCCTTGACTCTAGCTCCTACGAGCAGTACTTC

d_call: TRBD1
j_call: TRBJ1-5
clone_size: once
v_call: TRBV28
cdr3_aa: CASRAQGQGHQPQHF
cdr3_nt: TGTGCCAGCAGGGCTCAGGGACAGGGACACCAGCCCCAGCATTTT

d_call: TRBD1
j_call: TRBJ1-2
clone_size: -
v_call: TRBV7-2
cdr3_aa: CASSSSGQGHGYTF
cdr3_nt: TGTGCCAGCAGCAGCTCGGGACAGGGACATGGCTACACCTTC

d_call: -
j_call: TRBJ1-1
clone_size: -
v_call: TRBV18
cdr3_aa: CASSPGQNTEAFF
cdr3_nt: TGTGCCAGCTCACCAGGACAGAACACTGAAGCTTTCTTT

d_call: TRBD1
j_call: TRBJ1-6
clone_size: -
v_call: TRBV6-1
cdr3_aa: CASSEDLRGHDSPLHF
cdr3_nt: TGTGCCAGCAGTGAGGATCTCAGGGGGCATGATTCACCCCTCCACTTT

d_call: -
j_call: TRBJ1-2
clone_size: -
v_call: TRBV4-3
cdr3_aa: CASSQELGPFRANYGYTF
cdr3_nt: TGCGCCAGCAGCCAAGAATTGGGGCCATTTAGGGCTAACTATGGCTACACCTTC

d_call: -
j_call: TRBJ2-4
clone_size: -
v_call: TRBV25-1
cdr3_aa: CASSQTGAAKNIQYF
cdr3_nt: TGTGCCAGCAGTCAAACCGGGGCAGCCAAAAACATTCAGTACTTC

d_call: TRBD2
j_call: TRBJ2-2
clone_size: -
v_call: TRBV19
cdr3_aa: CASSIGAGVATGELFF
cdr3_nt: TGTGCCAGTAGTATCGGTGCGGGGGTGGCCACCGGGGAGCTGTTTTTT

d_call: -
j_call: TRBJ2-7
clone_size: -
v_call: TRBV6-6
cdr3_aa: CASIQTGLRYEQYF
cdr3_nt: TGTGCCAGCATCCAGACAGGATTGAGGTACGAGCAGTACTTC

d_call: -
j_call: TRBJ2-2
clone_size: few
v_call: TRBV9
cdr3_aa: CASSPDGRNTGELFF
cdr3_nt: TGTGCCAGCAGCCCAGACGGCCGGAACACCGGGGAGCTGTTTTTT

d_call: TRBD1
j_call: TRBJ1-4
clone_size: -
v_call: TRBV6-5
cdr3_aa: CASRPQGALKEKLFF
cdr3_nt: TGTGCCAGCAGACCTCAGGGGGCCCTAAAGGAAAAACTGTTTTTT

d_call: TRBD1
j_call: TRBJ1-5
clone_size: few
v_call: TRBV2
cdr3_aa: CASRTGGGPQHF
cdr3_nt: TGTGCCAGCAGGACAGGGGGAGGGCCCCAGCATTTT

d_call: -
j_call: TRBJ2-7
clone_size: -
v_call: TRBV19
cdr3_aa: CASRNSGSLYEQYF
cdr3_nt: TGTGCCAGTAGAAATTCGGGTTCCCTCTACGAGCAGTACTTC

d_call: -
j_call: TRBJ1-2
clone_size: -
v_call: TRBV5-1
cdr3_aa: CASSFAVYYGYTF
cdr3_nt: TGCGCCAGCAGCTTTGCAGTCTACTATGGCTACACCTTC

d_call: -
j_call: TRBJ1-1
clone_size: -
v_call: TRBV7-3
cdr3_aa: CASSSQANTEAFF
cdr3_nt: TGTGCCAGCAGCTCCCAGGCTAACACTGAAGCTTTCTTT

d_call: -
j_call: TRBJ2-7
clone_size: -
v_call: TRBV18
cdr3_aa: CASSGGGRLVYEQYF
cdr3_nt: TGTGCCAGCTCGGGGGGGGGCCGGTTAGTCTACGAGCAGTACTTC

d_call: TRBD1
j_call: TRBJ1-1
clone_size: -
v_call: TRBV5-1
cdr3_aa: CASSLQGVNTEAFF
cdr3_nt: TGCGCCAGCAGCTTACAGGGGGTGAACACTGAAGCTTTCTTT

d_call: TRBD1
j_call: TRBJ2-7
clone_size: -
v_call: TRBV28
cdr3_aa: CASMTGGSYEQYF
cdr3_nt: TGTGCCAGCATGACAGGGGGAAGCTACGAGCAGTACTTC

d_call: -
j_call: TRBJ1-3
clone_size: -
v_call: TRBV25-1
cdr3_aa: CASSSWNSSSGNTIYF
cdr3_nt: TGTGCCAGCAGTAGCTGGAACAGTTCCTCTGGAAACACCATATATTTT

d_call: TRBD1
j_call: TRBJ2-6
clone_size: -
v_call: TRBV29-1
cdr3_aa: CSVEDRGLLSGANVLTF
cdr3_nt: TGCAGCGTCGAGGACAGGGGGCTTCTCTCTGGGGCCAACGTCCTGACTTTC

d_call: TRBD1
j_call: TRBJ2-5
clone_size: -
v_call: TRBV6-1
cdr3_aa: CATGTGGLGETQYF
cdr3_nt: TGTGCCACCGGGACAGGGGGCTTGGGGGAGACCCAGTACTTC

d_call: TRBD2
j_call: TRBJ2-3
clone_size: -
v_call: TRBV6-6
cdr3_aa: CASSTGLAVRADTQYF
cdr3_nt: TGTGCCAGCAGTACGGGACTAGCGGTTAGAGCGGATACGCAGTATTTT

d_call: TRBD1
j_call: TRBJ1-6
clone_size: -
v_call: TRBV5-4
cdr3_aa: CASSSDRGSSPLHF
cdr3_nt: TGTGCCAGCAGCTCGGACAGGGGGTCGTCACCCCTCCACTTT

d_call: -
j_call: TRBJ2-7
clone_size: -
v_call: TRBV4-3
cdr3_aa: CASSQVMGSEQYF
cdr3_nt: TGCGCCAGCAGCCAAGTGATGGGGTCCGAGCAGTACTTC

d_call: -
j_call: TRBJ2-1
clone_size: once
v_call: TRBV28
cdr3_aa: CASSSPGIGEQFF
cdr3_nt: TGTGCCAGCAGTTCCCCAGGGATCGGTGAGCAGTTCTTC

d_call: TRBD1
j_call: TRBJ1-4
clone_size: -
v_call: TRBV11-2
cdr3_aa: CASSLAGQGIGEKLFF
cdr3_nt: TGTGCCAGCAGTTTAGCCGGACAGGGCATTGGGGAAAAACTGTTTTTT

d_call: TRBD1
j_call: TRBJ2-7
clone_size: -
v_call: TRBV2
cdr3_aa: CASSTTGANEQYF
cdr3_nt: TGTGCCAGCAGTACAACAGGGGCCAACGAGCAGTACTTC

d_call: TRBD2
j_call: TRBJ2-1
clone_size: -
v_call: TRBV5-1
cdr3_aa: CASGQVTSASYNEQFF
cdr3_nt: TGCGCCAGCGGGCAAGTAACTAGCGCCTCCTACAATGAGCAGTTCTTC

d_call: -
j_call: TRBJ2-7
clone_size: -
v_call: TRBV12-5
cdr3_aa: CASGLSGSHEQYF
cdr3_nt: TGTGCTAGTGGTTTGTCGGGGAGCCACGAGCAGTACTTC

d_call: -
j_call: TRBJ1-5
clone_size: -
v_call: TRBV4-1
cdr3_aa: CASSQDRGYQPQHF
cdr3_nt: TGCGCCAGCAGCCAAGATCGGGGGTACCAGCCCCAGCATTTT

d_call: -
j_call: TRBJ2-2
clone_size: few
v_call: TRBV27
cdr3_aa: CASSRQGAGTGELFF
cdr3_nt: TGTGCCAGCAGTAGACAGGGAGCGGGCACCGGGGAGCTGTTTTTT

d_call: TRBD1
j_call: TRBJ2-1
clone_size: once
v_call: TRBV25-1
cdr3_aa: CASRGGTGDNYNEQFF
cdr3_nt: TGTGCCAGCAGAGGGGGGACAGGGGACAACTACAATGAGCAGTTCTTC

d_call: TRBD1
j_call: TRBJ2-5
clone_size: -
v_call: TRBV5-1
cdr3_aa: CASSPDRVETQYF
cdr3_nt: TGCGCCAGCAGCCCGGACAGGGTGGAGACCCAGTACTTC

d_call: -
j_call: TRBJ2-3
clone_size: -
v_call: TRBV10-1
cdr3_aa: CASSEFRDTFTDTQYF
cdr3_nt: TGCGCCAGCAGTGAATTCCGGGACACTTTCACAGATACGCAGTATTTT

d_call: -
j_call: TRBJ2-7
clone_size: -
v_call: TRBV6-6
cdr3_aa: CASNVPSYEQYF
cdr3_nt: TGTGCCAGCAACGTACCCTCCTACGAGCAGTACTTC

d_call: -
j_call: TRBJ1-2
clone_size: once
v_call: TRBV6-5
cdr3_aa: CASSYGLRDGYTF
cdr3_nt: TGTGCCAGCAGTTACGGGTTAAGAGATGGCTACACCTTC

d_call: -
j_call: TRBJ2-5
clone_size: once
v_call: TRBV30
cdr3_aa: CAWSRTAETQYF
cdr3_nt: TGTGCCTGGAGCCGGACAGCGGAGACCCAGTACTTC

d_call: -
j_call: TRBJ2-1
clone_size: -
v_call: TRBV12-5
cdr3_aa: CASGLALAGKEQFF
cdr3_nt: TGTGCTAGTGGTTTGGCTCTGGCGGGGAAAGAGCAGTTCTTC

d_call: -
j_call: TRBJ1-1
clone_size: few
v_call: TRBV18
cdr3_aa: CASSPGQIAEAFF
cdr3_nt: TGTGCCAGCTCACCCGGACAGATCGCTGAAGCTTTCTTT

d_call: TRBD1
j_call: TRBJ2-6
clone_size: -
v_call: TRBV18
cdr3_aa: CASSPLDRGIAGANVLTF
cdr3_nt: TGTGCCAGCTCACCCTTAGACAGGGGGATAGCAGGGGCCAACGTCCTGACTTTC

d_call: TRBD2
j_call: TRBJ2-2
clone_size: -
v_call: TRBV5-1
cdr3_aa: CASSRGLAGGNTGELFF
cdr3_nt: TGCGCCAGCAGCAGGGGACTAGCGGGAGGAAACACCGGGGAGCTGTTTTTT

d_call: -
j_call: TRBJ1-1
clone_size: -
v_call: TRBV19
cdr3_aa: CASRPTAMNTEAFF
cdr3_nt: TGTGCCAGTAGACCGACAGCCATGAACACTGAAGCTTTCTTT

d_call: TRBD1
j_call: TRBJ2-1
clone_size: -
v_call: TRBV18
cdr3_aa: CASSQYRSGTGSYNEQFF
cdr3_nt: TGTGCCAGCTCACAGTATCGTTCCGGGACAGGGTCCTACAATGAGCAGTTCTTC

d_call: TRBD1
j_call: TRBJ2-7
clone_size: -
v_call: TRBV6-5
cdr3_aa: CASRRGGQGTYEQYF
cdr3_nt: TGTGCCAGCCGCCGTGGGGGACAGGGCACCTACGAGCAGTACTTC

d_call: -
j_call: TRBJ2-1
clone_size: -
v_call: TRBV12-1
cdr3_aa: CASRFPHSNPRGFQFF
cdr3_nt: TGTGCCAGCAGATTCCCCCATAGTAATCCCAGGGGGTTTCAGTTCTTC

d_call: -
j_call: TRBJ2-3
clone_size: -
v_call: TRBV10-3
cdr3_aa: CAISESLSLGGDTQYF
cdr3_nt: TGTGCCATCAGTGAGTCTCTATCCCTAGGAGGAGATACGCAGTATTTT

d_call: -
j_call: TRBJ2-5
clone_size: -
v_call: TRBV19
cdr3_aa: CASSPSRQQETQYF
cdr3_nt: TGTGCCAGTAGTCCTTCCCGACAGCAAGAGACCCAGTACTTC

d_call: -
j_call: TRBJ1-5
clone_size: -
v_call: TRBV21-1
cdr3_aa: CASSSGGQGNQPQHF
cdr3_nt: TGTGCCAGCAGTTCTGGGGGGCAGGGCAATCAGCCCCAGCATTTT

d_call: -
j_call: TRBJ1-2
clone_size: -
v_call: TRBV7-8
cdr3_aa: CASSVGGFGYTF
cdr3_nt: TGTGCCAGCAGCGTAGGGGGATTCGGCTACACCTTC

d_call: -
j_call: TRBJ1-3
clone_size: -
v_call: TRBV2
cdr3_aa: CASSFWYSGNTIYF
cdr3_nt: TGTGCCAGCAGCTTTTGGTACTCTGGAAACACCATATATTTT

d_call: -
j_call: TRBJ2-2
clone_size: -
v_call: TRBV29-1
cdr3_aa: CSVLDSNTGELFF
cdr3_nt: TGCAGCGTCCTCGACAGTAACACCGGGGAGCTGTTTTTT

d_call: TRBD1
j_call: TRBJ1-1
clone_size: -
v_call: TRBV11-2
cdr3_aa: CASSPQGVEPEAFF
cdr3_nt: TGTGCCAGCAGCCCACAGGGGGTGGAACCTGAAGCTTTCTTT

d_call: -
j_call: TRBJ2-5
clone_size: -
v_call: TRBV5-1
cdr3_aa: CASSLNLGQQQETQYF
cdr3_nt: TGCGCCAGCAGCTTGAACCTTGGACAGCAACAAGAGACCCAGTACTTC